A selection of T cell receptor beta chains follows, all from one sample in a study of beta chain features in type 1 diabetes. Produced via immunoSEQ multiplex PCR; TCRdb's table is partial and in-frame only. The sample consists of 300,000 to 400,000 clones, roughly a tenth of them appearing once. What was sequenced was central memory CD4+ T cells from blood. The source of these receptors is a man aged 25-45 years with type 1 diabetes. CDR3s include the opening cysteine and the closing phenylalanine or tryptophan. The D gene is left open where the match is weak. Where a row states a size, it is once, few, many or the class of an expanded clone; other rows omit it.

>TRBD1|TRBJ1-1|TRBV4-3|few
TGCGCCAGCAGCCAACAACAGGGGCGGTTTACTGAAGCTTTCTTT
CASSQQQGRFTEAFF
>-|TRBJ1-6|TRBV28|few
TGTGCCAGCAGTGACGGGTCTGGCTCCTATAATTCACCCCTCCACTTT
CASSDGSGSYNSPLHF
>TRBD1|TRBJ1-6|TRBV13|few
TGTGCCAGCAGCTTACACAGGGGGCAGGATTCACCCCTCCACTTT
CASSLHRGQDSPLHF
>-|TRBJ1-5|TRBV30|-
TGTGCCTGGAGTGCCGCTCGACAGAGCAATCAGCCCCAGCATTTT
CAWSAARQSNQPQHF
>-|TRBJ1-2|TRBV9|few
TGTGCCAGCAGCGTAGGGGCAGGCAAGAACTATGGCTACACCTTC
CASSVGAGKNYGYTF
>-|TRBJ1-1|TRBV7-2|-
TGTGCCAGCAGCGCCCGCTCGGGGACCCGCGGGGCTTTCTTT
CASSARSGTRGAFF
>-|TRBJ1-1|TRBV27|-
TGTGCCAGCAGTTTAGAACAGATGAACACTGAAGCTTTCTTT
CASSLEQMNTEAFF
>-|TRBJ2-1|TRBV30|few
TGTGCCTGGGCCACTAAAGAAGAGCAGTTCTTC
CAWATKEEQFF
>TRBD2|TRBJ2-5|TRBV11-2|-
TGTGCCAGCAGCTTAGAAGGACTAGGGACCCAGTACTTC
CASSLEGLGTQYF
>-|TRBJ1-1|TRBV5-4|few
TGTGCCAGCAGCTCAGGTGGGGCAGACCTCAACACTGAAGCTTTCTTT
CASSSGGADLNTEAFF
>TRBD2|TRBJ2-3|TRBV9|few
TGTGCCAGCAGCGTAGGCCTAGCGGGGGGCACAGATACGCAGTATTTT
CASSVGLAGGTDTQYF
>TRBD2|TRBJ2-3|TRBV7-2|-
TGTGCCAGCAGCTATGCCGGGACTAGTCATCAGGCAGATACGCAGTATTTT
CASSYAGTSHQADTQYF
>TRBD1|TRBJ1-1|TRBV2|-
TGTGCCAGCAGTGCCTCGGGACAGGCGGTGAACACTGAAGCTTTCTTT
CASSASGQAVNTEAFF
>-|TRBJ2-5|TRBV7-2|-
TGTGCCAGCAGCCGCGGGGAGACCCAGTACTTC
CASSRGETQYF
>-|TRBJ2-5|TRBV29-1|few
TGCAGCGTCCGAGGAGGGGCAGGGGAGACCCAGTACTTC
CSVRGGAGETQYF
>-|TRBJ2-3|TRBV5-6|many
TGTGCCAGCAGCTTGCGTGGGGGGCAGGGCACAGATACGCAGTATTTT
CASSLRGGQGTDTQYF